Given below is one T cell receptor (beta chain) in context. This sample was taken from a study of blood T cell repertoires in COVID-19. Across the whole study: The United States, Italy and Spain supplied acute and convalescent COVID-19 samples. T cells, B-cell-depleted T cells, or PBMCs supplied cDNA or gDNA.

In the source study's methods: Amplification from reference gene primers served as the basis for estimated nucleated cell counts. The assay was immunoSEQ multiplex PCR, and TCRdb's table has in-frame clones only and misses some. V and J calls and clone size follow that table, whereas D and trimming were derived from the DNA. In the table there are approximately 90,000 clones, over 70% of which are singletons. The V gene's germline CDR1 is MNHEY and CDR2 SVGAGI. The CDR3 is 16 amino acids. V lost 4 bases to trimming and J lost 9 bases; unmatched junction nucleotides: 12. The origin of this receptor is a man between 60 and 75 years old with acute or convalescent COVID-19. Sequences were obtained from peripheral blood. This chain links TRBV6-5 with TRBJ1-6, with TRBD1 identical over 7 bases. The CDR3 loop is CASSSTPDRSRSPLHF. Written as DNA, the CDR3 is TGTGCCAGCAGTTCCACTCCGGACAGGTCGCGTTCACCCCTCCACTTT.